Sequencing of this TCR beta chain was carried out in a study of blood T cell repertoires in COVID-19. Overall study context: COVID-19 samples collected from the United States, Italy and Spain covered acute and convalescent phases. Sample material is recorded as cDNA or gDNA derived from T cells, B-cell-depleted T cells, or PBMCs.

The CDR3 is made up of 14 amino acids. This clone was found once. Source study methods: Cell counts per sample came from amplifying reference gene primers. Assay: immunoSEQ multiplex PCR; the TCRdb copy retains only in-frame clones and omits some. V, J and clone size are those of that table, while D and trimming were read from the DNA. The table records 120,000 to 150,000 clones, roughly 80% of them present only once. The chain joins TRBV21-1 to TRBJ1-1; the table assigns TRBD1, which was not confirmed against the DNA. TRBV21-1 is labeled a pseudogene. The sequence came from a woman aged 40 to 50 with active or convalescent COVID-19. Source material: peripheral blood. The CDR3 loop reads CASSFDRGGTEAFF. CDR3 bases: TGTGCCAGCAGCTTCGACAGGGGGGGAACTGAAGCTTTCTTT.